The clone carrying this T cell receptor (beta chain) was seen repeatedly, ten times or more. Its antigen is unidentified. TCRdb called the 5' RACE reads again in MiXCR, with one record for every CDR3 protein. The data show tens of thousands of distinct CDR3 sequences, around 7.5% seen once. This entry belongs to a study of spatial heterogeneity in lung cancer. Overall study results and limits: More often at tumor resection than at routine follow-up, ubiquitous expanded tumor TCRs were detected in the blood.

V lost 2 bases to trimming and J lost 0 bases, with 14 bases between them. Looked up from germline, CDR1 is LGHNA and CDR2 is YSLEER. CDR3 length: 17 amino acids. Time point denoted: sample taken at primary tumor resection. From tumor, nontumor lung or frozen PBMC, whole RNA was taken unsorted for sequencing. The rearrangement uses TRBV4-3 and TRBJ2-1; D may be TRBD1 (6 bases). This receptor was identified in a male donor with early-stage non-small cell lung cancer. The material was PBMCs, obtained at surgery. The CDR3 region is CASSQTGSPSSYNEQFF. For the CDR3, the DNA is TGCGCCAGCAGCCAAACAGGGTCCCCGAGCTCCTACAATGAGCAGTTCTTC.